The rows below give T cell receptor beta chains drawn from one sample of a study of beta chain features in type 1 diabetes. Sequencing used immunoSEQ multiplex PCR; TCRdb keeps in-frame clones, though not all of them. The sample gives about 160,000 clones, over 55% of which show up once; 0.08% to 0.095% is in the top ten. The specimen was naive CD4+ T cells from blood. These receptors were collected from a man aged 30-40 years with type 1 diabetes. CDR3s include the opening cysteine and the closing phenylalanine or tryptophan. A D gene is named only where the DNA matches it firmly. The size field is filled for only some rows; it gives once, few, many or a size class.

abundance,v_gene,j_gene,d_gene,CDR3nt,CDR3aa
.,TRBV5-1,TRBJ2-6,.,TGCGCCAGCAGCACCAATTCTGGGGCCAACGTCCTGACTTTC,CASSTNSGANVLTF
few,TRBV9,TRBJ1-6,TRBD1,TGTGCCAGCAGCGCCACGACAGACAGGGGCAATTCACCCCTCCACTTT,CASSATTDRGNSPLHF
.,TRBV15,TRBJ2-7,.,TGTGCCACCAGCAGAGATCCTCACACGAGCTCCTACGAGCAGTACTTC,CATSRDPHTSSYEQYF
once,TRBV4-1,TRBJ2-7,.,TGCGCCAGCAGCCCGGGCCTCATCCTCAACGAGCAGTACTTC,CASSPGLILNEQYF
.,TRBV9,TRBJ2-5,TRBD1,TGTGCCAGCAGCGAGGGACAGGGGTGGGAGACCCAGTACTTC,CASSEGQGWETQYF
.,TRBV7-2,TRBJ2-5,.,TGTGCCAGCAGCTTTACGGGCCTGGAGACCCAGTACTTC,CASSFTGLETQYF
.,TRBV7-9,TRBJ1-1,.,TGTGCCAGCAGCTCGGACAGAGTCACTGAAGCTTTCTTT,CASSSDRVTEAFF
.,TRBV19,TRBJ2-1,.,TGTGCCAGTAGTATATCTGCGGGAGAGCAGTTCTTC,CASSISAGEQFF
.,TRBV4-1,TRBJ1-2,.,TGCGCCAGCAGCCAAAACTTTGGCTACACCTTC,CASSQNFGYTF
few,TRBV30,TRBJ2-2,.,TGTGCCTGGAGTGCCACCGGGGAGCTGTTTTTT,CAWSATGELFF
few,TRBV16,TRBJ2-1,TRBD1,TGTGCCAGCAGCCAATCACAGGCGCGGTGGGGACAGGGGGCGAACAATGAGCAGTTCTTC,CASSQSQARWGQGANNEQFF
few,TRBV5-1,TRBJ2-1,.,TGCGCCAGCAGCTTTGACCTAAACTACAATGAGCAGTTCTTC,CASSFDLNYNEQFF
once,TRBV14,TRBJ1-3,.,TGTGCCAGCAGCGTGATTGGAAACACCATATATTTT,CASSVIGNTIYF
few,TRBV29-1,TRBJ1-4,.,TGCAGCGTTGTAAGAACAACTAATGAAAAACTGTTTTTT,CSVVRTTNEKLFF
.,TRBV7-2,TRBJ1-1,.,TGTGCCAGCAGCTTAGCCACGGGTGGAAACACTGAAGCTTTCTTT,CASSLATGGNTEAFF
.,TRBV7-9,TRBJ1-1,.,TGTGCCAGCAGCTTAGCGGACGGGGCCACTGAAGCTTTCTTT,CASSLADGATEAFF
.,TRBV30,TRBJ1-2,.,TGTGCCTGGAGTGTCAAGGGTGGCTACACCTTC,CAWSVKGGYTF
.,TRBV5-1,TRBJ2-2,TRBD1,TGCGCCAGCAGCGTTCCGGGACAGGGGAACACCGGGGAGCTGTTTTTT,CASSVPGQGNTGELFF
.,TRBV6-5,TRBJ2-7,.,TGTGCCAGCAGTTACCGGGGGGCGGAGGAGCAGTACTTC,CASSYRGAEEQYF
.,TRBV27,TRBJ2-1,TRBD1,TGTGCCAGCAGTTCGGGACAGGGTAGTTTCGATGAGCAGTTCTTC,CASSSGQGSFDEQFF
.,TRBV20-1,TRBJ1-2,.,TGCAGTGCTAGTGTCGGGAATGGCTACACCTTC,CSASVGNGYTF
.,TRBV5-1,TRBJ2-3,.,TGCGCCAGCAGCCCCGATAGCACAGATACGCAGTATTTT,CASSPDSTDTQYF
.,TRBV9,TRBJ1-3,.,TGTGCCAGCAGCGTCTCCGGGGCTGGAAACACCATATATTTT,CASSVSGAGNTIYF
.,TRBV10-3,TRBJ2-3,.,TGTGCCATCAGTCCTCAGGGAATTAGGGATACGCAGTATTTT,CAISPQGIRDTQYF
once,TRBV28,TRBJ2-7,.,TGTGCCAGCAGTATAACAGGGATCTACGAGCAGTACTTC,CASSITGIYEQYF
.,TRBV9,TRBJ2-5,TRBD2,TGTGCCAGCAGCCCGTCCGGGACTAGCGGCGAGATTGGGACCCAGTACTTC,CASSPSGTSGEIGTQYF
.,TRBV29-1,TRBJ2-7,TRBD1,TGCAGCGTTGTGGACAGGGTTTCTCGGAACGAGCAGTACTTC,CSVVDRVSRNEQYF
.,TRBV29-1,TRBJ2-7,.,TGCAGCGTTGACGGAGGGCAGGGTGGCGACGAGCAGTACTTC,CSVDGGQGGDEQYF
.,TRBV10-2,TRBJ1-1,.,TGCGCCAGCAGCATTGGGACATCAGCTTTCTTT,CASSIGTSAFF
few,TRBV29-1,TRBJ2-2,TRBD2,TGCAGCGTAACTAGCGAACCGAACACCGGGGAGCTGTTTTTT,CSVTSEPNTGELFF
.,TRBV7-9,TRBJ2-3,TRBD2,TGTGCCAGCAGCTCCCCTAGCGGGGGTAAAAACACAGATACGCAGTATTTT,CASSSPSGGKNTDTQYF
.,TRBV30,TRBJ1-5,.,TGTGCCTGGAGTCAGGGACATGTTGGTCAGCCCCAGCATTTT,CAWSQGHVGQPQHF
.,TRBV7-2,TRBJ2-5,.,TGTGCCAGCAGCTTACAAGGCTTGGTGACAGAGACCCAGTACTTC,CASSLQGLVTETQYF
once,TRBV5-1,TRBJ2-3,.,TGCGCCAGCAGCTTGACAGTGAATCCAGATACGCAGTATTTT,CASSLTVNPDTQYF
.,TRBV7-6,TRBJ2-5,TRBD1,TGTGCCAGCAGCTTAGGACAGGGTTTTGAGACCCAGTACTTC,CASSLGQGFETQYF
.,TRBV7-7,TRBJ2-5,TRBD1,TGTGCTAGCAGCTCCGGGACAGGGGGCTTTCAAGAGACCCAGTACTTC,CASSSGTGGFQETQYF
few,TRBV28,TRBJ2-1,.,TGTGCCAGCAGTTTATCCTACAATGAGCAGTTCTTC,CASSLSYNEQFF
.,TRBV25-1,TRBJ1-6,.,TGTGCCAGCAGGGTAACCGGGGGGAATTCACCCCTCCACTTT,CASRVTGGNSPLHF
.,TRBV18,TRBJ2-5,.,TGTGCCAGCTCACCACCGTCCAGGGCAGAGACCCAGTACTTC,CASSPPSRAETQYF
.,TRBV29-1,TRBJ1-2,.,TGCAGCGTTGATGGACGGTGGGAGAGGGGCTACACCTTC,CSVDGRWERGYTF
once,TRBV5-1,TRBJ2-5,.,TGCGCCAGCAGCTTGGGGCAGGGTGCAGAGACCCAGTACTTC,CASSLGQGAETQYF
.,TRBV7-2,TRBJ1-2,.,TGTGCCAGCAGCTCCCCCCGTGGGCCAAATGGCTACACCTTC,CASSSPRGPNGYTF
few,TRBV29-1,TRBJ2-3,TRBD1,TGCGGCGGGGTAATTAGGGGACAGGGACCAGATACGCAGTATTTT,CGGVIRGQGPDTQYF
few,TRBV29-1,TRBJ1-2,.,TGCAGCGTTGAATTGACGGAGACCTATGGCTACACCTTC,CSVELTETYGYTF
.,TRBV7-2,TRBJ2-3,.,TGTGCCAGCAGCTTATCCAGGGCCACAGATACGCAGTATTTT,CASSLSRATDTQYF
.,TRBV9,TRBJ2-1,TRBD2,TGTGCCAGCAGCGTAGGACTAGCCCCCTACAATGAGCAGTTCTTC,CASSVGLAPYNEQFF
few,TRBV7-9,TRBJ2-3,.,TGTGCCAGCAGCCCCCGGGACCCCCGAGCAGATACGCAGTATTTT,CASSPRDPRADTQYF
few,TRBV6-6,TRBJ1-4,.,TGTGCCAGCAGTTACATGGCCGAAAAACTGTTTTTT,CASSYMAEKLFF
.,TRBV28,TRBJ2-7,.,TGTGCCAGCAGTTTCGGACAGTCCTACGAGCAGTACTTC,CASSFGQSYEQYF
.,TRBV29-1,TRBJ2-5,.,TGCAGCGCCTGGACAGAGCGGGAGACCCAGTACTTC,CSAWTERETQYF
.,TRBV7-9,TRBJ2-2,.,TGTGCCAGCAGCTTAGGGCAGCCGAACACCGGGGAGCTGTTTTTT,CASSLGQPNTGELFF
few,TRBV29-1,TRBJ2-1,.,TGCAGCGTTCTTCAGGACGCCAAATACAATGAGCAGTTCTTC,CSVLQDAKYNEQFF
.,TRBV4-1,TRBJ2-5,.,TGCGCCAGCAGCCAAGATCCGGGGCATCAAGAGACCCAGTACTTC,CASSQDPGHQETQYF
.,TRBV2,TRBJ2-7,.,TGTGCCAGCAGTGAACGTTCGGAGGCGTTCTACGAGCAGTACTTC,CASSERSEAFYEQYF